These T cell receptor beta chains were read from a single sample in a study of blood T cell repertoires in COVID-19. The table came from immunoSEQ multiplex PCR; TCRdb's copy has only in-frame clones and leaves some out. The repertoire includes about 140,000 clones, around 84% of them detected once, and around 5% sits in the top ten. Sequences were obtained from peripheral blood. These receptors came from a human donor in a cohort sampled during active COVID-19. Both conserved end residues are part of each CDR3. A D gene is named only where the DNA matches it firmly. Clone size is shown for a subset of rows, as once, few, many or a class of expanded clone.

cdr3_nt cdr3_aa d_call j_call clone_size v_call
TGTGCCAGCAGCTTTGCGCGGGGTAGCTCCTACGAGCAGTACTTC CASSFARGSSYEQYF - TRBJ2-7 - TRBV3-1/TRBV3-2
TGTGCCAGCAGGGCCCCGACAGGGGGATACGAGCAGTACTTC CASRAPTGGYEQYF TRBD1 TRBJ2-7 - TRBV6-5
TGTGCCAGCAGCCAACGAAAGGGGCCCCAGGCCCTCCACTTT CASSQRKGPQALHF - TRBJ1-6 - TRBV3-1/TRBV3-2
TGTGCCAGCAGTCCCCAACAACAGGAGGGTTCACCCCTCCACTTT CASSPQQQEGSPLHF - TRBJ1-6 once TRBV27
TGTGCCAGCAGCCGGGTGGAGGAGACCCAGTACTTC CASSRVEETQYF - TRBJ2-5 once TRBV3-1/TRBV3-2
TGTGCCAGCAGGGTCCTCGGGAGGGCCTACGAGCAGTACTTC CASRVLGRAYEQYF TRBD2 TRBJ2-7 - TRBV2
TGTGCCAGCAGTTACCGGGTGGAGGCCTACAATGAGCAGTTCTTC CASSYRVEAYNEQFF - TRBJ2-1 - TRBV6-2/TRBV6-3
TGTGCCAGCAGCCCGAGGACTAGCGGAGGAGAGACCCAGTACTTC CASSPRTSGGETQYF TRBD2 TRBJ2-5 - TRBV11-1
TGTGCCTGGGATGCTGGGGGGGACACCGGGGAGCTGTTTTTT CAWDAGGDTGELFF TRBD2 TRBJ2-2 - TRBV30
TGTGCCAGCAGCCCGAAGGGGGACACTGAAGCTTTCTTT CASSPKGDTEAFF - TRBJ1-1 - TRBV7-8
TGTGCCAGCAGTTCCGTGACAGGGAACTACAATGAGCAGTTCTTC CASSSVTGNYNEQFF TRBD1 TRBJ2-1 - TRBV5-8
TGTGCCAGCAGTGGTAGCGGGAGATGGGGGCTCTACAATGAGCAGTTCTTC CASSGSGRWGLYNEQFF TRBD2 TRBJ2-1 - TRBV27
TGCAGTGCTAGTAGACAGGGTGGGGATACGCAGTATTTT CSASRQGGDTQYF TRBD1 TRBJ2-3 - TRBV20-1
TGCGCCAGCAGCTTCCCAGATAATAATTCACCCCTCCACTTT CASSFPDNNSPLHF - TRBJ1-6 few TRBV5-1
TGTGCCAGCTCACCGGGCAGCGGCAGCTCTGGAAACACCATATATTTT CASSPGSGSSGNTIYF - TRBJ1-3 - TRBV18
TGTGCCAGCAGCCGGGACAGGGGGTCCGAGCAGTACTTC CASSRDRGSEQYF TRBD1 TRBJ2-7 - TRBV7-3
TGTGCCAGCAGCTTAAAAGACAGGCACACCGGGGAGCTGTTTTTT CASSLKDRHTGELFF - TRBJ2-2 - TRBV5-4
TGTGCCAGCAGCGTAAGCAACTACGGCACAGATACGCAGTATTTT CASSVSNYGTDTQYF - TRBJ2-3 - TRBV9
TGCGCCAGCAGCCACCCCCTCGGGACCCAGTACTTC CASSHPLGTQYF - TRBJ2-5 - TRBV4-1
TGTGCCAGCAAGCTTAGCCCATCGGAGACCCAGTACTTC CASKLSPSETQYF - TRBJ2-5 - TRBV2
TGCGCCAGCAGCCAAGCGACTAGCGGAACAGATACGCAGTATTTT CASSQATSGTDTQYF TRBD2 TRBJ2-3 - TRBV4-1
TGTGCCAGCAGCTTCGGGACTCAGAACACCGGGGAGCTGTTTTTT CASSFGTQNTGELFF - TRBJ2-2 - TRBV11-2
TGTGCCAGCAGCGTTCAAGCGGGAGTGGACGAGCAGTACTTC CASSVQAGVDEQYF TRBD2 TRBJ2-7 - TRBV9
TGCGCCAGCAGCCAAGATCGGGTTTCACCTAGACTAGCGGGGGGTGTTCGGGATACGCAGTATTTT CASSQDRVSPRLAGGVRDTQYF TRBD2 TRBJ2-3 once TRBV4-1
TGCGCCAGCAGGGAGGGGACAGTACCTACTAACTATGGCTACACCTTC CASREGTVPTNYGYTF TRBD1 TRBJ1-2 - TRBV5-1
TGCAGCGTTGAGGGGACAGACAGGGCCTCAGATACGCAGTATTTT CSVEGTDRASDTQYF TRBD1 TRBJ2-3 - TRBV29-1
TGCGCCAGCAGCCAAGCCCCCCCTAGCGGGGTCCTGAACGAGCAGTACTTC CASSQAPPSGVLNEQYF TRBD2 TRBJ2-7 - TRBV4-1
TGTGCCAGCAGCCCACCGGGGGACAGGGGGAATGGGTACCAAGAGACCCAGTACTTC CASSPPGDRGNGYQETQYF TRBD1 TRBJ2-5 - TRBV7-6